This T cell receptor (beta chain) originates from a study of cytomegalovirus exposure and HLA in healthy donors. General study points: Cytomegalovirus-associated status was assigned to 164 TCR beta chains.

This clone was recorded a few times. The target antigen is unknown. Use of 60 Vbeta and 13 Jbeta primers characterized the PCR. TCRdb's table, derived via immunoSEQ multiplex PCR, lists solely in-frame clones and lacks some. The sample has about 40,000 clones, 50% seen once. The source is a human donor in good health. The material sequenced was PBMCs.

The DNA for the CDR3 is TGCGCCAGCAGCTTGGCGCTAGCGGGGGGGCGCGAGCAGTACTTC. Protein sequence: CASSLALAGGREQYF. This chain joins TRBV5-1 and TRBJ2-7, with TRBD2 matching 12 bases. The CDR3 is made up of 15 amino acids. V trimming: 0 bases; J trimming: 6 bases; junction bases outside the gene matches: 4. The V gene's germline CDR1 is SGHRS and CDR2 YFSETQ.